Presented here are 26 T cell receptor beta chains from one specimen sequenced in a study of early T cells in non-severe SARS-CoV-2 infection. TCRdb fed the 5' RACE reads into MiXCR, producing one record per CDR3 protein. The top ten hold 3.4% of the sample, which has approximately 63,000 distinct CDR3 sequences, roughly 5.7% seen once. Specimen: whole blood, collected at baseline. The receptors here all came from an adult who was a healthcare worker with PCR-confirmed SARS-CoV-2 infection or an uninfected control (not recorded which).

The chain combines TRBV10-3 with TRBJ2-7; 10 bases fit TRBD1. The length of the CDR3 is 16 residues. After removal of 11 bases from V and 0 bases from J, the junction contained 13 bases not matched to a gene. Germline CDR1 ENHRY, CDR2 SYGVKD. In nucleotides, the CDR3 is TGTGCCTCCATGGCCGGGACAGGGGCCCTCTCCTACGAGCAGTACTTC. Protein: CASMAGTGALSYEQYF.

The sample holds many counts of this clonotype. CDR3 sequence (DNA): TGCGCCAGCAGCCAAGATATTGCTAGTCCCTATGAGCAGTTCTTC. Its translation is CASSQDIASPYEQFF. The chain joins TRBV4-1 to TRBJ2-1, with no clear D. CDR1 is MGHRA, CDR2 YSYEKL, per germline. The CDR3 consists of 15 residues. V gave up 0 bases and J gave up 8 bases, with 14 bases separating them.

This clonotype was detected a few times. The chain links TRBV4-2 to TRBJ2-7, with 9 bases lining up with TRBD2. This CDR3 region has 16 residues. The V segment lost 1 base and the J segment 6 bases; nucleotides outside the gene matches: 10. Looked up from germline, CDR1 is LGHNA and CDR2 is YNFKEQ. The CDR3 reads CASSQAYSGSMFEQYF. In DNA form, the CDR3 reads TGTGCCAGCAGCCAAGCGTATAGCGGGAGCATGTTCGAGCAGTACTTC.

This clonotype was detected ten times or more. V gene TRBV4-2 combines with J gene TRBJ2-2, with TRBD2 matching 7 bases. Trimming cost V 0 bases and J 6 bases; bases outside gene matches: 13. CDR3 length: 18 residues. Germline loops: CDR1 LGHNA, CDR2 YNFKEQ. DNA for the CDR3: TGTGCCAGCAGCCAAGACAGCCTCGAAGCGGGATCTGCCGGGGAGCTGTTTTTT. This translates into CASSQDSLEAGSAGELFF.

In its sample, this clonotype was seen a few times. CDR3 region: CSVVPTSDEQYF. DNA for the CDR3: TGCAGCGTTGTGCCAACTAGTGACGAGCAGTACTTC. J is TRBJ2-7 and V is TRBV29-1; a possible D gene is TRBD2 (5 bases). From germline, CDR1 is SQVTM and CDR2 ANQGSEA. This CDR3 spans 12 amino acids. The V and J ends lost 4 bases and 5 bases respectively, with 12 bases between them.

The V call is TRBV10-3, the J call TRBJ1-1; 8 bases agree with TRBD1. Trimming cost V 7 bases and J 3 bases; bases outside gene matches: 4. The germline V gene encodes CDR1 ENHRY and CDR2 SYGVKD. The CDR3 is 13 amino acids. DNA of the CDR3: TGTGCCATCACCCAGGGGGCGGACACTGAAGCTTTCTTT. It is translated as CAITQGADTEAFF.

This clonotype occurred many times. This chain links TRBV5-6 with TRBJ1-6; TRBD1 matches at 8 bases. Germline CDR1 is SGHDT and CDR2 is YYEEEE. With V trimmed by 4 bases and J by 1 base, 13 bases remained unmatched. This CDR3 is built from 19 residues. The CDR3 bases are TGTGCCAGCAGCCTAGGGACAGGCTTCGTGGGGTCCTATAATTCACCCCTCCACTTT. Encoded protein: CASSLGTGFVGSYNSPLHF.

The rearrangement joins TRBV20-1 to TRBJ2-1, with D uncertain. This CDR3 region has 14 residues. V lost 0 bases and J 1 base, leaving 7 bases between the germline ends. Germline assignment: CDR1 DFQATT and CDR2 SNEGSKA (reference sequence). The chain's CDR3 is CSARDGSSYNEQFF. DNA of the CDR3: TGCAGTGCTAGAGATGGCAGTTCCTACAATGAGCAGTTCTTC.

This clonotype was seen ten or more times. The genes are TRBV30 and TRBJ2-7; 8 positions agree with TRBD1. Looked up from germline, CDR1 is GTSNPN and CDR2 is SVGIG (reference sequence). The trim removed 1 base at V and 4 bases at J, leaving 3 bases unmatched. This CDR3 is 13 amino acids long. CDR3 DNA: TGTGCCTGGAGTGACCAGGGGGCGTACGAGCAGTACTTC. Translated: CAWSDQGAYEQYF.

The V and J genes are TRBV28 and TRBJ2-6; D ambiguous. Trimming stripped 7 bases from V and 1 base from J, with 5 bases between. Germline V CDR1 and CDR2: MDHEN, SYDVKM. This CDR3 spans 13 amino acids. The DNA of the CDR3 is TGTGCCAGCAACGAATCTGGGGCCAACGTCCTGACTTTC. This translates into CASNESGANVLTF.

The CDR3 DNA follows: TGTGCCAGCAGCCCTAGCGGGGGAGACACCGGGGAGCTGTTTTTT. Translating it yields CASSPSGGDTGELFF. The chain is built from TRBV7-6 and TRBJ2-2, with TRBD2 identical over 10 bases. Germline V gene sequence: CDR1 SGHVS, CDR2 FNYEAQ. V shed 5 bases and J 3 bases; nucleotides not matched to a gene: 3. This CDR3 has 15 residues.

Ten or more counts support this clonotype. This chain connects TRBV28 to TRBJ2-7; 11 nucleotides agree with TRBD1. The length of the CDR3 is 13 residues. CDR1 is MDHEN, CDR2 SYDVKM, per germline. J lost 6 bases, V lost 6 bases, and 4 bases had no gene match. Here the CDR3 DNA reads TGTGCCAGCAGCTGGGACAGGGGGAGCGAGCAGTACTTC. It yields the protein CASSWDRGSEQYF.

The chain has TRBV5-4 and TRBJ2-7; 12 nucleotides agree with TRBD2. Germline assignment: CDR1 SGHNT and CDR2 YYREEE (reference sequence). The V and J ends lost 4 bases and 3 bases, in that order; junction bases with no gene match: 5. The CDR3 runs to 15 residues. The CDR3 protein is CASSRTSGTFYEQYF. CDR3 sequence (DNA): TGTGCCAGCAGCCGGACTAGCGGGACCTTCTACGAGCAGTACTTC.

The sample holds a few counts of this clonotype. This chain joins TRBV3-1 and TRBJ1-2; D call uncertain. The germline CDR1 and CDR2 sequences are LGHDT and YNNKEL (reference sequence). The length of the CDR3 is 11 residues. Trimming cost V 5 bases and J 8 bases, with 9 bases left between them. The CDR3 DNA reads TGTGCCAGCAGCTCCGGGATCGGCTACACCTTC. As protein: CASSSGIGYTF.

This clonotype was observed a handful of times. The rearrangement links TRBV6-5 to TRBJ1-2; 8 bases align to TRBD1. The ends lost 2 bases at V and 2 bases at J; junction bases unmatched: 4. Germline V gene sequence: CDR1 MNHEY, CDR2 SVGAGI. This CDR3 comprises 15 residues. This chain's CDR3 is CASSYAGQGNYGYTF. CDR3 sequence (DNA): TGTGCCAGCAGTTACGCCGGACAGGGAAACTATGGCTACACCTTC.

Many counts were recorded for this clonotype. V and J are TRBV20-1 and TRBJ2-6; no definite D call. Trimming took off 8 bases at V and 0 bases at J, with 11 bases between the two ends. The CDR3 runs 14 residues. Germline CDR1 reads DFQATT; CDR2 reads SNEGSKA (reference sequence). The CDR3 reads CSIDRPSGANVLTF. CDR3 nucleotide sequence: TGCAGTATCGACCGACCCTCTGGGGCCAACGTCCTGACTTTC.

This clonotype came up many times. The V and J genes are TRBV28 and TRBJ1-2, with D possibly matching TRBD1 (6 bases). Germline CDR1 MDHEN, CDR2 SYDVKM. Trimming removed 3 bases at V and 7 bases at J, with 18 bases between. CDR3 length equals 15 residues. For the CDR3, the DNA is TGTGCCAGCAGTTTCTATCAAGGACAGTTAGGTGGCTACACCTTC. As protein: CASSFYQGQLGGYTF.

In this sample, this clonotype turned up many times. The chain recombines TRBV28 with TRBJ2-1; TRBD1 matches 8 bases. Germline V CDR1 and CDR2: MDHEN, SYDVKM. The CDR3 covers 14 residues. Trimming at V came to 5 bases and at J to 8 bases, leaving 8 bases not matched to a gene. The CDR3 loop reads CASSPGQGLDEQFF. The CDR3, as DNA: TGTGCCAGCAGTCCCGGACAGGGTCTCGATGAGCAGTTCTTC.

The CDR3 sequence is CASSGQGSTYEQYF. CDR3 nucleotide sequence: TGTGCCAGCAGTGGACAGGGATCGACCTACGAGCAGTACTTC. The chain has TRBV25-1 and TRBJ2-7, with 7 bases lining up with TRBD1. CDR3 length equals 14 residues. V trimming: 4 bases; J trimming: 2 bases; junction bases outside the gene matches: 5. CDR1 and CDR2 (germline): MGHDK, SYGVNS.

This clonotype appeared a few times. The rearrangement links TRBV5-6 to TRBJ2-3, with a weak D call TRBD2 (6 bases). Trimming cost V 3 bases and J 8 bases, with 16 bases left between them. Germline V gene data show CDR1 as SGHDT and CDR2 as YYEEEE. CDR3 size: 14 residues. CDR3 sequence: CASSSSAGKVTQYF. As DNA, the CDR3 is TGTGCCAGCAGCTCATCCGCGGGAAAAGTTACGCAGTATTTT.

This clonotype was counted many times. The rearrangement links TRBV5-6 to TRBJ2-7, with 9 bases identical to TRBD1. This CDR3 spans 14 amino acids. Germline V CDR1 and CDR2: SGHDT, YYEEEE. Losses at the gene ends were 6 bases for V and 3 bases for J; bases not matched to a gene: 7. CDR3 residues: CASMLGQGSYEQYF. CDR3 sequence (DNA): TGTGCCAGCATGCTTGGACAGGGGAGCTACGAGCAGTACTTC.

This clonotype was observed at least ten times. The rearrangement links TRBV7-8 to TRBJ1-2; D unclear. The CDR3 consists of 16 residues. Trimming removed 2 bases at V and 1 base at J, with 14 bases between. The V gene's germline CDR1 is SGHVS and CDR2 FQNEAQ. The CDR3 spells CASSLSWQPINYGYTF. The CDR3 DNA follows: TGTGCCAGCAGCTTAAGCTGGCAGCCCATTAACTATGGCTACACCTTC.

This clonotype was observed many times. The chain uses TRBV12-3 or TRBV12-4 and TRBJ1-5, with a possible D match to TRBD1 (6 bases). This CDR3 comprises 13 residues. Between the trimmed V and J ends, which lost 3 bases and 5 bases, there was a span of 8 bases. The CDR3 reads CASSFGTHQPQHF. The CDR3 bases are TGTGCCAGCAGTTTTGGGACACATCAGCCCCAGCATTTT.

This clonotype was counted ten times or more. V and J are TRBV20-1 and TRBJ2-7; 8 positions match TRBD1. V shed 5 bases, J shed 6 bases, and the junction held 12 bases outside the gene matches. The CDR3 sequence is 14 residues long. Germline-derived CDR1 and CDR2 are DFQATT and SNEGSKA (reference sequence). The CDR3 reads CSAADRDRLREQYF. The DNA of the CDR3 is TGCAGTGCTGCTGACCGGGACAGGCTGCGCGAGCAGTACTTC.

This clonotype was detected many times. The chain carries TRBV5-4 and TRBJ2-7; a weak D match, TRBD1 (6 bases). The germline gives CDR1 SGHNT, CDR2 YYREEE (reference sequence). This CDR3 spans 14 amino acids. Trimming stripped 0 bases from V and 0 bases from J, with 7 bases between. The CDR3 here is CASSLGQDSYEQYF. In DNA, the CDR3 is TGTGCCAGCAGCTTGGGACAGGACTCCTACGAGCAGTACTTC.

This clonotype was picked up a small number of times. The chain joins TRBV6-1 to TRBJ2-3, with 10 bases lining up with TRBD2. CDR1 is MNHNS and CDR2 is SASEGT in the germline V gene. Germline trimming cut 1 base from V and 2 bases from J; bases unmatched to any gene: 9. The CDR3 covers 18 residues. CDR3 nucleotide sequence: TGTGCCAGCAGTGAAGTGGCCGGGACTAGCGACCTCACAGATACGCAGTATTTT. It codes for CASSEVAGTSDLTDTQYF.